This T cell receptor beta chain was found in a study of blood T cell repertoires in COVID-19. Sequencing used immunoSEQ multiplex PCR; TCRdb keeps in-frame clones, though not all of them. The data contain about 98,000 clones, over 75% of them singletons. This TCR was recovered from a woman of 80 years or more with acute or convalescent COVID-19. Sequencing was carried out using peripheral blood.

The CDR3, as DNA: TGCAGAGCCGGGTGGTTCGATGAGCAGTTCTTC. This codes for CRAGWFDEQFF. The genes are TRBV20-1 and TRBJ2-1; D remains ambiguous. The length of the CDR3 is 11 residues. Germline V gene data show CDR1 as DFQATT and CDR2 as SNEGSKA (reference sequence).